The count of the clone carrying this T cell receptor beta chain is one. These data belong to a study of blood T cell repertoires in COVID-19. Study as a whole: COVID-19 samples, acute and convalescent, were from the United States, Italy and Spain. The cDNA or gDNA used as material had been derived from T cells, B-cell-depleted T cells, or PBMCs.

J was trimmed by 3 bases and V by 3 bases; bases with no gene match: 2. This CDR3 contains 15 residues. Germline V gene data show CDR1 as SGHKS and CDR2 as YYEKEE (reference sequence). A Seattle source enrolled patients during active infection and followed them longitudinally. As handled by the study authors: For nucleated cells, counts were estimated from reference gene primer amplification. Profiled with immunoSEQ multiplex PCR; TCRdb holds only in-frame clones, not every one. V and J calls and clone size follow that table, whereas D and trimming were derived from the DNA. Here the sample spans a few hundred thousand clones, 84% being singletons.

This chain connects TRBV5-5 to TRBJ2-1; 11 nucleotides line up with TRBD1. The source is a woman aged 80 or over with COVID-19, enrolled during active disease. The sequenced sample was peripheral blood. The CDR3 loop reads CASSWGQGVYNEQFF. The CDR3 DNA reads as TGTGCCAGCAGCTGGGGACAGGGGGTCTACAATGAGCAGTTCTTC.